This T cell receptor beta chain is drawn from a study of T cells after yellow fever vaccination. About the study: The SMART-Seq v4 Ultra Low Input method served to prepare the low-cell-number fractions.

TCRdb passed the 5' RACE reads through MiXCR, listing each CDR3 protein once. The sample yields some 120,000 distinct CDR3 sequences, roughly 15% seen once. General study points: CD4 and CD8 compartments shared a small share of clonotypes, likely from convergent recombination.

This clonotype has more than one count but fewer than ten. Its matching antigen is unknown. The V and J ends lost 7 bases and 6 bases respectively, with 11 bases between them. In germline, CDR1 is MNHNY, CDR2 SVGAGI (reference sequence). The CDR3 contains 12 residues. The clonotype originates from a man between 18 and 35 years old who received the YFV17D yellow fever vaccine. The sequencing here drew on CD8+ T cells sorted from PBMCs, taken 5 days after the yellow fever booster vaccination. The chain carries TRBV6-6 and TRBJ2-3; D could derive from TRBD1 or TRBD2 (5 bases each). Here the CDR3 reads CASTFEGDTQYF. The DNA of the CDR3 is TGTGCCAGCACCTTTGAGGGGGATACGCAGTATTTT.